This TCR beta chain was captured by sequencing in a study of T cell changes during pregnancy in multiple sclerosis. TCRdb's copy holds only in-frame clones and misses some; the assay was immunoSEQ multiplex PCR. Of approximately 88,000 clones listed, approximately 95% are singletons. Sequences were derived from peripheral blood, sampled in the first trimester of pregnancy. This sequence was found in a female donor with multiple sclerosis, enrolled in a pregnancy study.

The CDR3 loop is CASSLELFYEQYF. CDR3 bases: TGCGCCAGCAGCTTGGAGCTCTTCTACGAGCAGTACTTC. The chain uses TRBV5-1 and TRBJ2-7; D remains unclear. The CDR3 runs 13 residues. The ends were cut back, 0 bases at V and 3 bases at J, with 7 bases in the middle. Germline V gene data show CDR1 as SGHRS and CDR2 as YFSETQ.